One sample yielded the 4 T cell receptor beta chains listed below, sequenced in a study of technical replicates of blood from four donors. Sequencing used immunoSEQ multiplex PCR; TCRdb keeps in-frame clones, though not all of them. The data contain about 100,000 clones, around 95% of them singletons. The material sequenced was T cells isolated from PBMCs. These receptors were taken from a human donor in good health.

The V and J genes are TRBV28 and TRBJ1-4, with D hard to call. Germline V gene sequence: CDR1 MDHEN, CDR2 SYDVKM. V dropped 7 bases and J dropped 0 bases, with 6 bases sitting between them. The CDR3 has 13 amino acids. CDR3 region: CASKTATNEKLFF. CDR3 bases: TGTGCCAGCAAAACAGCAACTAATGAAAAACTGTTTTTT.

This clone showed up just once. The rearrangement links TRBV6-5 to TRBJ2-3, with TRBD2 matching over 7 bases. The CDR3 spans 12 residues. The V and J ends lost 7 bases and 8 bases, in that order; junction bases with no gene match: 6. CDR1 MNHEY and CDR2 SVGAGI come from the germline V gene. CDR3 sequence (DNA): TGTGCCAGCAACCTACCTAGCGGTACGCAGTATTTT. Its translation: CASNLPSGTQYF.

This chain uses TRBV2 with TRBJ2-5, with 8 bases aligning to TRBD2. Germline trimming cut 6 bases from V and 0 bases from J; bases unmatched to any gene: 12. The CDR3 is 17 residues long. The germline V gene has CDR1 SNHLY and CDR2 FYNNEI. The CDR3 nucleotides read TGTGCCAGCAGCGCTACTAGCGGCCCGACGTACCAAGAGACCCAGTACTTC. Translated: CASSATSGPTYQETQYF. The variable domain in full, with the rest retrieved from reference TRBV2 and TRBJ2-5, is EPEVTQTPSHQVTQMGQEVILRCVPISNHLYFYWYRQILGQKVEFLVSFYNNEISEKSEIFDDQFSVERPDGSNFTLKIRSTKLEDSAMYFCASSATSGPTYQETQYFGPGTRLLVL.

This clone turned up a few times. The genes are TRBV6-4 and TRBJ2-2; no definite D call. CDR3 size: 13 residues. Germline V CDR1 and CDR2: MRHNA, SNTAGT. With 2 bases removed from V and 3 bases from J, the gap between germline ends came to 4 bases. The CDR3 DNA sequence: TGTGCCAGCAGTGACCGGGACACCGGGGAGCTGTTTTTT. Amino acid sequence: CASSDRDTGELFF.